The following is a T cell receptor (beta chain) sequence with its context. Study processing details: Researchers report that nucleated cell counts were estimated from reference gene primer amplification. Method: immunoSEQ multiplex PCR; TCRdb's copy keeps in-frame clones and lacks some. The DNA gave D and trimming, while V, J and clone size come from that table. The table records roughly 200,000 clones, 70% to 90% of them present only once. Germline V gene lookup returns CDR1 MNHEY and CDR2 SVGAGI. V was pared by 6 bases and J by 3 bases, with 4 bases of the junction left unmatched. The CDR3 has 14 amino acids. The source of the sample is a study of blood T cell repertoires in COVID-19. Study-wide background: From T cells, B-cell-depleted T cells, or PBMCs came the material, which was cDNA or gDNA.

V and J are TRBV6-5 and TRBJ1-5, with TRBD1 matching 8 bases. The clonotype comes from a woman older than 75 with acute or convalescent COVID-19. Sequencing input: peripheral blood. The CDR3 protein is CASRTGVINQPQHF. The CDR3 DNA is TGTGCCAGCAGGACAGGGGTGATCAATCAGCCCCAGCATTTT.